Listed below are T cell receptor beta chains from one sample, sequenced in a study of blood T cell repertoires in COVID-19. Assay: immunoSEQ multiplex PCR; the TCRdb copy retains only in-frame clones and omits some. This table holds about 150,000 clones, roughly 79% found once. The sequenced sample consisted of peripheral blood. These receptors all stem from a man aged 50 to 60 with active or convalescent COVID-19. Both conserved end residues are part of each CDR3. Each record gives: clone size, J gene, D gene, CDR3 length, V gene, CDR3 protein, CDR3 DNA. The D gene is left open where the match is weak. Rows may omit the clone size; those that give it use once, few, many or a size class.

NA	TRBJ1-2	TRBD1	11	TRBV29-1	CSAGQGYGYTF	TGCAGCGCGGGACAGGGGTATGGCTACACCTTC
NA	TRBJ1-4	TRBD1	15	TRBV7-2	CASSSYGTGDEKLFF	TGTGCCAGCAGCTCGTACGGGACAGGGGATGAAAAACTGTTTTTT
NA	TRBJ2-3	TRBD2	16	TRBV7-2	CASSPTGTSGADTQYF	TGTGCCAGCAGCCCCACCGGGACTAGCGGAGCAGATACGCAGTATTTT
NA	TRBJ1-1	NA	14	TRBV29-1	CSVVQVPPNTEAFF	TGCAGCGTTGTACAGGTCCCCCCGAACACTGAAGCTTTCTTT
NA	TRBJ2-7	TRBD1	15	TRBV10-3	CAISPLDRMGYEQYF	TGTGCCATCAGTCCCCTGGACAGGATGGGCTACGAGCAGTACTTC
NA	TRBJ2-1	TRBD2	14	TRBV7-3	CASSPMGGSGEQFF	TGTGCCAGCAGCCCAATGGGGGGGAGTGGCGAGCAGTTCTTC
few	TRBJ1-2	NA	14	TRBV7-9	CASTGGGALYGYTF	TGTGCCAGTACGGGTGGAGGAGCTCTCTATGGCTACACCTTC
NA	TRBJ2-2	TRBD2	19	TRBV7-3	CASSLTTLAGATNTGELFF	TGTGCCAGCAGCTTAACGACCCTAGCGGGAGCCACGAACACCGGGGAGCTGTTTTTT
once	TRBJ1-1	NA	12	TRBV29-1	CSVWGGNTEAFF	TGCAGCGTTTGGGGCGGGAACACTGAAGCTTTCTTT
once	TRBJ1-1	TRBD1	16	TRBV10-1	CASSYLRDRGPTEAFF	TGCGCCAGCAGCTATCTCCGGGACAGGGGGCCCACTGAAGCTTTCTTT
NA	TRBJ1-1	NA	13	TRBV12-3/TRBV12-4	CASSGQMNTEAFF	TGTGCCAGCAGCGGACAGATGAACACTGAAGCTTTCTTT